Presented here are 28 T cell receptor beta chains from one specimen sequenced in a study of vaccination effects on CD4 cells after COVID-19. Sequencing was preceded by expansion of antigen-specific CD4+ T cells with viral peptide pools in the ViraFEST assay. Researchers isolated CD4+ T cells once approximately ten days of culture had elapsed. Previously uninfected by SARS-CoV-2, the vaccine recipients also showed negative nucleocapsid antibodies. Assay used: immunoSEQ multiplex PCR; TCRdb lists only in-frame clones, some missing. The sample contains tens of thousands of clones, 65% to 70% of which appear only once. Their antigens remain unidentified. Sequencing was performed on CD4+ T cells from PBMCs cultured with HCoV-NL63 spike peptides, taken before COVID-19 vaccination. These receptors all stem from a human donor who received a COVID-19 vaccine.

The chain employs TRBV7-2 and TRBJ2-1, with D hard to call. CDR3 length: 15 amino acids. V was cut by 1 base and J by 3 bases, with 10 bases left in between. The germline V gene encodes CDR1 SGHTA and CDR2 FQGNSA. CDR3 DNA: TGTGCCAGCAGCTTAGATACGATGGGCTACAATGAGCAGTTCTTC. Its translation: CASSLDTMGYNEQFF.

The V gene is TRBV11-2, the J gene TRBJ2-6; TRBD1 matches at 7 bases. This CDR3 spans 15 amino acids. Looked up from germline, CDR1 is SGHAT and CDR2 is FQNNGV. Trimming took 5 bases from V and 9 from J; bases not matched to a gene: 10. CDR3 in DNA: TGTGCCAGCAGCCCTCGACAGGGCCCCAACAACGTCCTGACTTTC. This translates into CASSPRQGPNNVLTF.

V gene TRBV15 combines with J gene TRBJ2-1, with D perhaps TRBD2 (6 bases). The CDR3 runs to 14 residues. Germline CDR1 reads LNHNV; CDR2 reads YYDKDF (reference sequence). Trimming removed 1 base at V and 9 bases at J, with 13 bases between. CDR3 coding DNA: TGTGCCACCAGCAGAGGGGGACTTGTCATTGAGCAGTTCTTC. Its protein product is CATSRGGLVIEQFF.

The chain employs TRBV7-8 and TRBJ2-2; D not certain. CDR3 size: 13 residues. The ends were cut back, 5 bases at V and 2 bases at J, with 6 bases in the middle. Germline-derived CDR1 and CDR2 are SGHVS and FQNEAQ. The CDR3: CASSAVNTGELFF. CDR3 nucleotides: TGTGCCAGCAGCGCCGTTAACACCGGGGAGCTGTTTTTT.

V is TRBV29-1 and J is TRBJ1-1; 11 bases align to TRBD1. The germline V gene encodes CDR1 SQVTM and CDR2 ANQGSEA. The V gene end was trimmed by 4 bases and the J gene end by 4 bases; junction bases not matched to a gene: 5. The CDR3 covers 14 residues. CDR3 nucleotides: TGCAGCGTTGTTTGGGACAGGGGGTTCACTGAAGCTTTCTTT. Its translation: CSVVWDRGFTEAFF.

The V gene is TRBV6-5, the J gene TRBJ2-7, with D tentatively TRBD1 (6 bases). Germline V gene sequence: CDR1 MNHEY, CDR2 SVGAGI. Trimming pared 0 bases from V and 2 bases from J, leaving 11 bases between. CDR3 size: 15 residues. The CDR3: CASSYSNAGAYEQYF. The DNA of the CDR3 is TGTGCCAGCAGTTACTCGAATGCAGGGGCCTACGAGCAGTACTTC.

The chain links TRBV27 to TRBJ2-3; D unclear. In germline, CDR1 is MNHEY, CDR2 SMNVEV (reference sequence). The germline V and J ends were trimmed by 2 bases and 0 bases, with 9 bases remaining between them. The CDR3 loop spans 15 amino acids. In DNA, the CDR3 is TGTGCCAGCAGTTTAAGTAACCCTAGCACAGATACGCAGTATTTT. Translated: CASSLSNPSTDTQYF.

V usage is TRBV11-3 and J usage is TRBJ2-1, with a tentative D call TRBD2 (7 bases). The CDR3 spans 19 residues. CDR1 is SGHNT, CDR2 YENEEA, per germline. Trimming removed 0 bases from V and 9 bases from J, with 27 bases in between. The CDR3 is CASSLDQGGSQTRTAEQFF. The DNA of the CDR3 is TGTGCCAGCAGCTTAGATCAGGGCGGGAGTCAAACCCGGACAGCTGAGCAGTTCTTC.

This clone was seen only a few times. This rearrangement joins TRBV3-1 (or the pseudogene TRBV3-2) to TRBJ2-5, with a possible D match to TRBD1 (7 bases). The V and J ends lost 3 bases and 5 bases respectively, with 28 bases between them. CDR1 and CDR2 from the germline V gene are LGHDT and YNNKEL (reference sequence). The CDR3 spans 19 residues. The CDR3 coding sequence is TGTGCCAGCAGCCAGTATACAGGGGAATCGAGCGGGTCTCGGGAGACCCAGTACTTC. Translated: CASSQYTGESSGSRETQYF.

This clone was recorded a few times. The chain joins TRBV27 to TRBJ1-6; D is uncertain. The V end lost 1 base, the J end lost 8 bases, and 12 bases lay between the germline ends. The CDR3 is made up of 15 amino acids. Germline-derived CDR1 and CDR2 are MNHEY and SMNVEV (reference sequence). The CDR3 is CASSLYGVAHSPLHF. DNA for the CDR3: TGTGCCAGCAGTTTATATGGGGTTGCGCATTCACCCCTCCACTTT.

The V gene is TRBV12-3 or TRBV12-4, the J gene TRBJ1-4; TRBD1 agrees at 7 bases. The CDR3 spans 13 residues. V lost 9 bases to trimming and J lost 8 bases; unmatched junction nucleotides: 9. The CDR3 region is CASRKGAQEKLFF. The CDR3, as DNA: TGTGCCAGTAGAAAGGGGGCTCAGGAAAAACTGTTTTTT.

This clone was observed a few times. The chain joins TRBV19 to TRBJ2-7; 7 nucleotides line up with TRBD1. Germline V gene lookup returns CDR1 LNHDA and CDR2 SQIVND (reference sequence). This CDR3 contains 16 residues. The junction had 15 bases not matched to a gene; V was cut back by 6 bases and J by 4 bases. DNA of the CDR3: TGTGCCAGTAGCCCGCGCCAGACAGGGTACGGTTACGAGCAGTACTTC. It translates to CASSPRQTGYGYEQYF.

This clone was seen just once. The rearrangement joins TRBV29-1 to TRBJ1-2, with D tentatively TRBD1 (6 bases). The CDR3 loop spans 14 amino acids. The germline V gene encodes CDR1 SQVTM and CDR2 ANQGSEA. The V end was cut by 0 bases, the J end by 5 bases, with 13 bases between. The CDR3 protein is CSVEEGARLYGYTF. The CDR3 bases are TGCAGCGTTGAAGAGGGGGCTCGCCTATATGGCTACACCTTC.

The chain employs TRBV5-1 and TRBJ2-7, with TRBD2 matching 9 bases. The J segment lost 3 bases and the V segment lost 4 bases, leaving 8 bases of the junction unmatched. CDR1 and CDR2 (germline): SGHRS, YFSETQ. The CDR3 is 15 amino acids. CDR3 loop: CASSPILAGGYEQYF. The CDR3, as DNA: TGCGCCAGCAGCCCAATACTAGCGGGTGGCTACGAGCAGTACTTC.

The chain recombines TRBV10-3 with TRBJ2-2; 7 bases line up with TRBD2. The CDR3 length is 15 residues. Germline CDR1 ENHRY, CDR2 SYGVKD. The trim removed 11 bases at V and 4 bases at J, leaving 13 bases unmatched. In DNA form, the CDR3 reads TGTGCCGGCGCCGGGACTACAGACCCCACCGGGGAGCTGTTTTTT. Protein: CAGAGTTDPTGELFF.

The V call is TRBV19, the J call TRBJ2-6; perhaps TRBD2 as D (5 bases). In germline, CDR1 is LNHDA, CDR2 SQIVND (reference sequence). CDR3 length: 16 residues. The V gene lost 5 bases and the J gene lost 2 bases, with 13 bases spanning the gap. This CDR3 reads CASSAGRSAGANVLTF. The CDR3 nucleotides read TGTGCCAGTAGTGCGGGCAGGAGTGCTGGGGCCAACGTCCTGACTTTC.

V gene TRBV19 combines with J gene TRBJ2-1, with D unresolved. Deletions cut 3 bases from V and 7 bases from J, with 4 bases between. Germline CDR1 LNHDA, CDR2 SQIVND (reference sequence). This CDR3 has 11 amino acids. The CDR3 is CASSMLNEQFF. CDR3 DNA sequence: TGTGCCAGTAGTATGCTTAATGAGCAGTTCTTC.

This clone is termed medium-sized (0.01 to 0.1%). The V call is TRBV14, the J call TRBJ2-1; 7 bases fit TRBD1. The germline gives CDR1 SGHDN, CDR2 FVKESK. The CDR3 runs to 13 residues. The trim removed 1 base at V and 13 bases at J, leaving 7 bases unmatched. As DNA, the CDR3 is TGTGCCAGCAGCCAAGGAATCGACAGGGTACAGTTCTTC. It specifies CASSQGIDRVQFF.

The chain links TRBV19 to TRBJ2-1; 11 bases are shared with TRBD2. The germline gives CDR1 LNHDA, CDR2 SQIVND (reference sequence). The ends lost 4 bases at V and 7 bases at J; junction bases unmatched: 12. The CDR3 extends over 17 amino acids. The CDR3 sequence: CASSTSILAGGLNEQFF. The CDR3 DNA reads as TGTGCCAGTAGTACCTCCATCCTAGCGGGGGGCCTAAATGAGCAGTTCTTC.

This chain's CDR3 is CASSLNVGSSYEQYF. For the CDR3, the DNA is TGTGCCAGCAGCTTAAATGTCGGGAGCTCCTACGAGCAGTACTTC. V is TRBV7-2 and J is TRBJ2-7, with D possibly TRBD2 on 6 matching bases. CDR1 and CDR2 (germline): SGHTA, FQGNSA. The V and J ends lost 2 bases and 0 bases respectively, with 11 bases between them. The CDR3 runs to 15 residues.

The chain is built from TRBV12-3 or TRBV12-4 and TRBJ2-2; D is ambiguous. Deletions cut 7 bases from V and 4 bases from J, with 10 bases between. The CDR3 consists of 13 residues. CDR3 in amino acids: CASKQRATGELFF. CDR3 in DNA: TGTGCCAGCAAACAGCGTGCCACCGGGGAGCTGTTTTTT.

The chain carries TRBV6-5 and TRBJ2-7, with a possible D match to TRBD2 (5 bases). V was pared by 0 bases and J by 2 bases, with 11 bases between. From germline, CDR1 is MNHEY and CDR2 SVGAGI. The CDR3 has 15 amino acids. The CDR3 sequence: CASSYSGARTYEQYF. CDR3 in DNA: TGTGCCAGCAGTTACTCGGGAGCCCGCACCTACGAGCAGTACTTC.

The V gene is TRBV4-2, the J gene TRBJ2-2; 13 positions agree with TRBD2. Germline V lookup: CDR1 LGHNA, CDR2 YNFKEQ. J lost 4 bases, V lost 2 bases, and 7 bases had no gene match. This CDR3 is built from 18 residues. The CDR3 loop is CASSQTSGRERVTGELFF. The CDR3 DNA follows: TGTGCCAGCAGCCAAACTAGCGGGAGGGAAAGGGTCACCGGGGAGCTGTTTTTT.

This CDR3 reads CASSLSRPVASTQYF. The CDR3 DNA sequence: TGTGCCAGCAGTTTATCCCGGCCAGTAGCTAGTACGCAGTATTTT. The chain links TRBV27 to TRBJ2-3; D is unresolved. Germline CDR1 MNHEY, CDR2 SMNVEV (reference sequence). V gave up 0 bases and J gave up 8 bases, with 15 bases separating them. The CDR3 covers 15 residues.

The V gene is TRBV6-5, the J gene TRBJ1-1; 8 bases line up with TRBD1. The CDR3 loop spans 13 amino acids. From germline, CDR1 is MNHEY and CDR2 SVGAGI. With V trimmed by 7 bases and J by 9 bases, 10 bases remained unmatched. The DNA of the CDR3 is TGTGCCAGCAAAACTCGCAGGGGGCAAAAAGCTTTCTTT. Translated: CASKTRRGQKAFF.

This clone was picked up a small number of times. The chain uses TRBV7-9 and TRBJ1-5; D may be TRBD1 (6 bases). The CDR3 consists of 14 residues. V was shortened by 4 bases and J by 1 base, with 8 bases between the two germline ends. Germline V gene lookup returns CDR1 SEHNR and CDR2 FQNEAQ (reference sequence). Written as DNA, the CDR3 is TGTGCCAGCAGCTCTACAGGGAGCAATCAGCCCCAGCATTTT. The encoded protein is CASSSTGSNQPQHF.

This sequence joins TRBV7-9 and TRBJ2-1; either TRBD1 or TRBD2 may fit D (5 bases each). Germline assignment: CDR1 SEHNR and CDR2 FQNEAQ (reference sequence). The CDR3 length is 15 residues. The V end lost 5 bases, the J end lost 5 bases, and 16 bases lay between the germline ends. The CDR3 is CASSQATGTHNEQFF. The CDR3 DNA sequence: TGTGCCAGCAGCCAGGCTACCGGGACCCACAATGAGCAGTTCTTC.

The V and J genes are TRBV6-5 and TRBJ2-4; D might be TRBD1 (6 bases). The CDR3 is 15 amino acids. V lost 7 bases and J lost 0, with 13 bases in between. Germline V CDR1 and CDR2: MNHEY, SVGAGI. The CDR3 region is CASIGTGLAKNIQYF. Written as DNA, the CDR3 is TGTGCCAGCATCGGAACAGGGCTAGCCAAAAACATTCAGTACTTC.